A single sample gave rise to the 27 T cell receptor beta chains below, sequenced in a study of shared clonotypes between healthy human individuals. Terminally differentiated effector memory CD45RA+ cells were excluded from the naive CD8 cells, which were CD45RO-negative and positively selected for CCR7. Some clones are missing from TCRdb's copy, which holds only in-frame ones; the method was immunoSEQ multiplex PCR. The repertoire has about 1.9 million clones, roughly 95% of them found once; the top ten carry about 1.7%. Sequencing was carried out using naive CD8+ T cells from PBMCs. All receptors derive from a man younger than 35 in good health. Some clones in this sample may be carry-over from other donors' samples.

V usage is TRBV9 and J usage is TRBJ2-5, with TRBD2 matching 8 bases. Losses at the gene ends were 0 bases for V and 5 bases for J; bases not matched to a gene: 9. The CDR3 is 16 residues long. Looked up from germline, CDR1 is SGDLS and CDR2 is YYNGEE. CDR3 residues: CASSVEAGVVYETQYF. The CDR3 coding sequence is TGTGCCAGCAGCGTAGAAGCGGGAGTCGTCTATGAGACCCAGTACTTC.

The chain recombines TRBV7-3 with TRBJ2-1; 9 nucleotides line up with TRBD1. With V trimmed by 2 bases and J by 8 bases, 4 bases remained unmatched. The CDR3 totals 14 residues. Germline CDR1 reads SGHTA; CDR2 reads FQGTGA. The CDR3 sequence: CASSLGQGWDEQFF. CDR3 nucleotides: TGTGCCAGCAGCTTAGGACAGGGGTGGGATGAGCAGTTCTTC.

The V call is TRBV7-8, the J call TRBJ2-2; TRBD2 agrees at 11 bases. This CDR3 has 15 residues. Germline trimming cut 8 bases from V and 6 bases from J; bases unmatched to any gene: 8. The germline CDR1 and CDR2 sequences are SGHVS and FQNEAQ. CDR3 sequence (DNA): TGTGCCAGCTATAGTTTAGCGGGAGGGTCCGGGGAGCTGTTTTTT. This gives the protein CASYSLAGGSGELFF. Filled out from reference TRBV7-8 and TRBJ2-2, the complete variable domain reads GAGVSQSPRYKVAKRGQDVALRCDPISGHVSLFWYQQALGQGPEFLTYFQNEAQLDKSGLPSDRFFAERPEGSVSTLKIQRTQQEDSAVYLCASYSLAGGSGELFFGEGSRLTVL.

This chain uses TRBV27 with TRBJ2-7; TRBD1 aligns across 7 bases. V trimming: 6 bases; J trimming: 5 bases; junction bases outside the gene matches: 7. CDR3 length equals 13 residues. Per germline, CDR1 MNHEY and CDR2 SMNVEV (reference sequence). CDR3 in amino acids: CASSDRVPHEQYF. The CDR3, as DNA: TGTGCCAGCAGCGACAGGGTCCCTCACGAGCAGTACTTC.

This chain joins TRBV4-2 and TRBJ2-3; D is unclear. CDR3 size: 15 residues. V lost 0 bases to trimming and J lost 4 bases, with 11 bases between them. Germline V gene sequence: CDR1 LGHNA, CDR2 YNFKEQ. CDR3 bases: TGTGCCAGCAGCCAAGACGTGCGGCTCGCAGATACGCAGTATTTT. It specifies CASSQDVRLADTQYF.

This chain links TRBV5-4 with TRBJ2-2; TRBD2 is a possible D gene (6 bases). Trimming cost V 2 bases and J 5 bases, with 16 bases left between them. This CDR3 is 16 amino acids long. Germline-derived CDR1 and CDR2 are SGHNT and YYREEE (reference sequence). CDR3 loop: CASSFKRELGTGELFF. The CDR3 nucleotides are TGTGCCAGCAGCTTTAAACGGGAGCTGGGGACCGGGGAGCTGTTTTTT.

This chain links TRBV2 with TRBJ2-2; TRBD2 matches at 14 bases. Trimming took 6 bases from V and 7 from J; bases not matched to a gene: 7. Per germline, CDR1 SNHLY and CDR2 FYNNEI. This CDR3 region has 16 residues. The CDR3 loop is CASRAGLAGVNGELFF. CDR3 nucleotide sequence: TGTGCCAGCAGGGCGGGACTAGCGGGAGTAAACGGGGAGCTGTTTTTT. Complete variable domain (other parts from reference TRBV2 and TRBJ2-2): EPEVTQTPSHQVTQMGQEVILRCVPISNHLYFYWYRQILGQKVEFLVSFYNNEISEKSEIFDDQFSVERPDGSNFTLKIRSTKLEDSAMYFCASRAGLAGVNGELFFGEGSRLTVL.

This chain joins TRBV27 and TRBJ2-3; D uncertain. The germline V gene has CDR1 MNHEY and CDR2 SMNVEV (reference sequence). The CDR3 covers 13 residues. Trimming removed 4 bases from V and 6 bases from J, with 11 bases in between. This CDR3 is CASSSLVSDTQYF. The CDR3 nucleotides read TGTGCCAGCAGTTCGCTCGTCTCTGATACGCAGTATTTT.

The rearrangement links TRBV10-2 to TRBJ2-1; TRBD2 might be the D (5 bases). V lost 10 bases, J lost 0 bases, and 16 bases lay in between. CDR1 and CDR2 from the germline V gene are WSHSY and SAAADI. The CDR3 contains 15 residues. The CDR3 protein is CATHISRASYNEQFF. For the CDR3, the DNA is TGCGCCACCCATATTTCGCGGGCCTCCTACAATGAGCAGTTCTTC.

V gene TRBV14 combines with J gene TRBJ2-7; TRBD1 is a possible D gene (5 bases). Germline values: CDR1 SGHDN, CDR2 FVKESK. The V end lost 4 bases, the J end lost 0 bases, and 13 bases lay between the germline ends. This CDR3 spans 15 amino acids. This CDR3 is CASSPVGLSSYEQYF. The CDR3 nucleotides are TGTGCCAGCAGCCCGGTGGGGCTGAGCTCCTACGAGCAGTACTTC.

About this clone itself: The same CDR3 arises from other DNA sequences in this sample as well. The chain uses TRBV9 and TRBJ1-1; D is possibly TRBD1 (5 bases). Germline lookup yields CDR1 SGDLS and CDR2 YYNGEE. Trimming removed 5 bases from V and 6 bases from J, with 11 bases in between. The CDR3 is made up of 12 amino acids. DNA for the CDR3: TGTGCCAGCAGTCCGGGGGGTCCTGAAGCTTTCTTT. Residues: CASSPGGPEAFF. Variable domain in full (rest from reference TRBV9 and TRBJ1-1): DSGVTQTPKHLITATGQRVTLRCSPRSGDLSVYWYQQSLDQGLQFLIQYYNGEERAKGNILERFSAQQFPDLHSELNLSSLELGDSALYFCASSPGGPEAFFGQGTRLTVV.

CDR3 bases: TGTGCCAGCAGCTTAGGTACAGGGCCAACCTACGAGCAGTACTTC. Translating gives CASSLGTGPTYEQYF. This chain uses TRBV7-9 with TRBJ2-7; tentative D call: TRBD1 (6 bases). Trimming cost V 1 base and J 2 bases, with 12 bases left between them. The V gene's germline CDR1 is SEHNR and CDR2 FQNEAQ (reference sequence). This CDR3 has 15 amino acids.

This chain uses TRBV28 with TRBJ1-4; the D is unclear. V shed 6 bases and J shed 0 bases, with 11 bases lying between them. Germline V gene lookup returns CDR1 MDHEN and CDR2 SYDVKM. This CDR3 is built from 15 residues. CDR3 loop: CASRKEGATNEKLFF. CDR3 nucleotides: TGTGCCAGCAGAAAGGAGGGAGCAACTAATGAAAAACTGTTTTTT.

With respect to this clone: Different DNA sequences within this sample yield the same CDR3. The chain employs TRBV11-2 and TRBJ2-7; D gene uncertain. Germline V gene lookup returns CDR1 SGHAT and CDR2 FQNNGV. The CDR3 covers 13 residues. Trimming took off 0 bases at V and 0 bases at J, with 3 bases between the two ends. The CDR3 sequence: CASSLDSSYEQYF. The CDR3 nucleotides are TGTGCCAGCAGCTTAGATAGCTCCTACGAGCAGTACTTC.

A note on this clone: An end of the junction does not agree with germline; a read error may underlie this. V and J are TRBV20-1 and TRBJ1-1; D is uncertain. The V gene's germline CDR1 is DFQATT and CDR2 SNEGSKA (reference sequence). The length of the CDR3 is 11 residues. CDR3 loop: CSAGEGTEAFF. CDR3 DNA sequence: TGCAGTGCTGGAGAGGGCACTGAAGCTTTCTTT.

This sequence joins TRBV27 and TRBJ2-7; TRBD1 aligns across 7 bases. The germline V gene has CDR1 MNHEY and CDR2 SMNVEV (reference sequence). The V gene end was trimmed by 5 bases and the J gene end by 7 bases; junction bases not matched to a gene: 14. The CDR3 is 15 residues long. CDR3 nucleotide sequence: TGTGCCAGCAGTCTTCGGGACAGTCGCGGTCAGGAGCAGTACTTC. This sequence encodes CASSLRDSRGQEQYF.

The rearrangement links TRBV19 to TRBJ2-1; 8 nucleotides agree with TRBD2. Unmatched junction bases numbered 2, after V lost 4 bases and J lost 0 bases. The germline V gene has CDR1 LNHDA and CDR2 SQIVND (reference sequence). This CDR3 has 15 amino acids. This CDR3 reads CASSNSGNSYNEQFF. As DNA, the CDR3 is TGTGCCAGTAGTAATAGCGGGAACTCCTACAATGAGCAGTTCTTC.

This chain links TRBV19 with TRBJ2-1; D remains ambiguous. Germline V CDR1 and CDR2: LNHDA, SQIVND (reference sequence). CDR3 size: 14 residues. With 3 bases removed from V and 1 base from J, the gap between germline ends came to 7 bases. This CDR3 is CASSMLRSYNEQFF. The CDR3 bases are TGTGCCAGTAGTATGTTGAGGTCCTACAATGAGCAGTTCTTC. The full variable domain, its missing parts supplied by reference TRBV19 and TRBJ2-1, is DGGITQSPKYLFRKEGQNVTLSCEQNLNHDAMYWYRQDPGQGLRLIYYSQIVNDFQKGDIAEGYSVSREKKESFPLTVTSAQKNPTAFYLCASSMLRSYNEQFFGPGTRLTVL.

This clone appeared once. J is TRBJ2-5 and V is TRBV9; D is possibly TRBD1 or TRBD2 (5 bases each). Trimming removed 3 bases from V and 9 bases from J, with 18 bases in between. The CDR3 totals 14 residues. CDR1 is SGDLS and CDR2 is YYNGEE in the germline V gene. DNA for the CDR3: TGTGCCAGCAGCGCCGGGCCTCCCGAGGGGTCCCAGTACTTC. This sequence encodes CASSAGPPEGSQYF.

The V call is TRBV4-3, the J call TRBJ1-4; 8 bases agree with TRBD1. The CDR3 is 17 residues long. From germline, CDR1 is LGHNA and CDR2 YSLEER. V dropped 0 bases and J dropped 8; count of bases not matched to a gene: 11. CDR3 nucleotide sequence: TGCGCCAGCAGCCAAGATGACCCGACAGGGGAGGAGGAAAAACTGTTTTTT. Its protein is CASSQDDPTGEEEKLFF.

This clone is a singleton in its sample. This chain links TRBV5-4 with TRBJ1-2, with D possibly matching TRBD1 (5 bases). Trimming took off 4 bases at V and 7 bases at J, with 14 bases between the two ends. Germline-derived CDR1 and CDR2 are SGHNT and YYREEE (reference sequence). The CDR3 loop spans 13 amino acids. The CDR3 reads CASSPRQGVGYTF. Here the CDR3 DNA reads TGTGCCAGCAGCCCCCGTCAGGGTGTTGGCTACACCTTC.

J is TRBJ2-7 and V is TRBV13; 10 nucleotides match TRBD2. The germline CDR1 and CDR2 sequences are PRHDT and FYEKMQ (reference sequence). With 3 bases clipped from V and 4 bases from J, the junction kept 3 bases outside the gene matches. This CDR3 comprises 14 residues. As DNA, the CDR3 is TGTGCCAGCAGCTTCGGGACTAGCGATTACGAGCAGTACTTC. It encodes CASSFGTSDYEQYF.

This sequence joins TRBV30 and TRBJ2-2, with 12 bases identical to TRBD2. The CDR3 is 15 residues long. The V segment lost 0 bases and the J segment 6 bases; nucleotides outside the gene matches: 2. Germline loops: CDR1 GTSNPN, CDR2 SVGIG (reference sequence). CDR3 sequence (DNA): TGTGCCTGGAGTGTACTAGCGGGGGGCGCCGGGGAGCTGTTTTTT. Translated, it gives CAWSVLAGGAGELFF.

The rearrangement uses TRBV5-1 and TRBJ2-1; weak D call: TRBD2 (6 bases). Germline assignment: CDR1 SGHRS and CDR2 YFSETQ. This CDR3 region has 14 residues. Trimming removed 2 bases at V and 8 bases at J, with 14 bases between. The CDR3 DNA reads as TGCGCCAGCAGCTTCGGGAGAATGATGGATGAGCAGTTCTTC. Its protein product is CASSFGRMMDEQFF.

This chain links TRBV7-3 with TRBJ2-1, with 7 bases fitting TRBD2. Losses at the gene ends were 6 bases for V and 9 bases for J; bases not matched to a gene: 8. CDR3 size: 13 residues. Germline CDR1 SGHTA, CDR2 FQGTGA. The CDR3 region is CASSQLGEGEQFF. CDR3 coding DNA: TGTGCCAGCAGTCAACTAGGGGAGGGTGAGCAGTTCTTC.

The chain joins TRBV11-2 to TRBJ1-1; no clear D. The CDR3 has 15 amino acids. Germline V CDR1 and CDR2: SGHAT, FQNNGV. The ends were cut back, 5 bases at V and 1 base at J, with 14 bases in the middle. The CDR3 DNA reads TGTGCCAGCAGCAAAGAGCCCGGTCCGAACACTGAAGCTTTCTTT. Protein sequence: CASSKEPGPNTEAFF.

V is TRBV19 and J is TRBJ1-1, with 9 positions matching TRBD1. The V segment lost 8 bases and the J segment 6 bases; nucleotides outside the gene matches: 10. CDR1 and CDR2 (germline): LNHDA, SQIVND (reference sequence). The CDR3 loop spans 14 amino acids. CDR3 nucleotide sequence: TGTGCCAGTCTCGCCGGGACAGGGAGGCCTGAAGCTTTCTTT. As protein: CASLAGTGRPEAFF.